This TCR beta chain originates from a study of T-cell memory formation after mild COVID-19. Overall study: Clusters were largely donor specific. Whole-study results and caveats: Cross-reactive memory apparently joined, as some responding clones appeared in pre-infection memory.

Germline lookup yields CDR1 SGDLS and CDR2 YYNGEE. The CDR3 loop spans 14 amino acids. The V gene lost 0 bases and the J gene lost 6 bases, with 12 bases spanning the gap. TCRdb redid the calling of the 5' RACE reads with MiXCR, one entry per CDR3 protein. The sample contains 35,000 to 45,000 distinct CDR3 sequences, approximately 6.8% of which appear only once. This clonotype was found a few times. The antigen is not known. This clonotype was sampled from a man aged 18 to 35 who had mild COVID-19 (a few samples of this study predate the infection). Cell type and time point are not known. The material sequenced was PBMCs or a T cell subset sorted from them (not recorded which). The chain joins TRBV9 to TRBJ1-1; D remains ambiguous. As DNA, the CDR3 is TGTGCCAGCAGCGTAGCTCCCCGGGGATCTGAAGCTTTCTTT. It yields the protein CASSVAPRGSEAFF.